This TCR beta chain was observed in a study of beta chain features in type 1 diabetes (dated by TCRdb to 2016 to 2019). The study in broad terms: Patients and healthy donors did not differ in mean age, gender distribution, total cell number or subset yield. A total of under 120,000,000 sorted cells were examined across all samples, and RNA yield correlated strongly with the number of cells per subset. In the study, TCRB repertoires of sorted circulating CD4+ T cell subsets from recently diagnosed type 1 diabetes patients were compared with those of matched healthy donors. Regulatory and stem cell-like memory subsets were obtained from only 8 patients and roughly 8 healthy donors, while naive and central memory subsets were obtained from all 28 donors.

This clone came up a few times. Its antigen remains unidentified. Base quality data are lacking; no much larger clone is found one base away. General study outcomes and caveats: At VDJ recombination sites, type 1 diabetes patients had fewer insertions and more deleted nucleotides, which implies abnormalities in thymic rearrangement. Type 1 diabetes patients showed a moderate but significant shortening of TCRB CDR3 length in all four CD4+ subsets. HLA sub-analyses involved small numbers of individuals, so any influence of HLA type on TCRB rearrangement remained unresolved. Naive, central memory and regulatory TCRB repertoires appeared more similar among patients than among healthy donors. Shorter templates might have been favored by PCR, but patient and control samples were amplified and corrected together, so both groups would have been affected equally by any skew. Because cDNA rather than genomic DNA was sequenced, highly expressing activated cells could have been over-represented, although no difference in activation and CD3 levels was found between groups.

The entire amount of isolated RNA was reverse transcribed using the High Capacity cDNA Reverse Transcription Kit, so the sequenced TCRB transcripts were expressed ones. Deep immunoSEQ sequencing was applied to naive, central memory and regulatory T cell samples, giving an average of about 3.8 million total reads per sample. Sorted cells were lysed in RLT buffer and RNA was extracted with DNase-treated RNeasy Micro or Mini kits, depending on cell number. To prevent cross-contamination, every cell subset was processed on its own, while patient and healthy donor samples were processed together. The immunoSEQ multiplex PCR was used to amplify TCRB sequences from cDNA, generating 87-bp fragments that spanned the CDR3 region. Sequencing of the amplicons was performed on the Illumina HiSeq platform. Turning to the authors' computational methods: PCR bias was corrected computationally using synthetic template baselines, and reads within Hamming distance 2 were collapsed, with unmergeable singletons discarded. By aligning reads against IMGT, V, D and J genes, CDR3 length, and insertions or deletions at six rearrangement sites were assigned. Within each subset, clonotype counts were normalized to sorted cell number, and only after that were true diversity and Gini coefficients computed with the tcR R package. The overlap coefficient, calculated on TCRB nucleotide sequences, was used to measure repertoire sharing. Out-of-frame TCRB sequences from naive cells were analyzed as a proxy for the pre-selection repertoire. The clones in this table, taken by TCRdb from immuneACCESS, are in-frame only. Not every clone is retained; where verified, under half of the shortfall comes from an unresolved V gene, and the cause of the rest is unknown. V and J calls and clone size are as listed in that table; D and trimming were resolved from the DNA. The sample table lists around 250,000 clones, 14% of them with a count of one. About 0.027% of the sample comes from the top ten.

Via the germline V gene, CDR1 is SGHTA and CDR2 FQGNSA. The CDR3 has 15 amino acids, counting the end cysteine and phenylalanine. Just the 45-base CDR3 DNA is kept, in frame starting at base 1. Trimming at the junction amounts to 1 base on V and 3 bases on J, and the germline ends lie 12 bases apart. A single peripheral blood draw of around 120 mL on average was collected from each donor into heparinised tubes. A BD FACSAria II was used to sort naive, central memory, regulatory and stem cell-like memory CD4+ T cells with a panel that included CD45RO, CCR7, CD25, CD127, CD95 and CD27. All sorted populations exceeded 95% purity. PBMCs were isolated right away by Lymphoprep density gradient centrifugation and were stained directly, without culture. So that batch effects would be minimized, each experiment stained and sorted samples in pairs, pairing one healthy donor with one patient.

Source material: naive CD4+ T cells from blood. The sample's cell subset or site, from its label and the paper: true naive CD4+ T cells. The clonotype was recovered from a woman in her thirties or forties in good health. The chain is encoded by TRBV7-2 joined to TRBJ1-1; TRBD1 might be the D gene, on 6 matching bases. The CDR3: CASSLGVAGDTEAFF. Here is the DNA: TGTGCCAGCAGCTTAGGGGTGGCAGGGGACACTGAAGCTTTCTTT.